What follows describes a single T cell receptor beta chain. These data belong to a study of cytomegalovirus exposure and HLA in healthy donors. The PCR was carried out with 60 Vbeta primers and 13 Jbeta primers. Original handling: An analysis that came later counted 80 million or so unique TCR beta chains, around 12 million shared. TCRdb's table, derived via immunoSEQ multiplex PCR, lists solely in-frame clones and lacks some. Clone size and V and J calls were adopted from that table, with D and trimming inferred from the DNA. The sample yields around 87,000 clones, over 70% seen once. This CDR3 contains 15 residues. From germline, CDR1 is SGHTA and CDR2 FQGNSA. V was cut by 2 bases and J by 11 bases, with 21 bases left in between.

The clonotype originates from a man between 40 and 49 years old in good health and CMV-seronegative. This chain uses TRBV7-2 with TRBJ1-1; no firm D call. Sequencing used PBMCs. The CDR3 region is CASSLNGPDPTTAFF. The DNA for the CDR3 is TGTGCCAGCAGCTTAAACGGTCCTGATCCAACTACGGCTTTCTTT. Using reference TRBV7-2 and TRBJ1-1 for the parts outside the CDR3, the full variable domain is GAGVSQSPSNKVTEKGKDVELRCDPISGHTALYWYRQSLGQGLEFLIYFQGNSAPDKSGLPSDRFSAERTGGSVSTLTIQRTQQEDSAVYLCASSLNGPDPTTAFFGQGTRLTVV.